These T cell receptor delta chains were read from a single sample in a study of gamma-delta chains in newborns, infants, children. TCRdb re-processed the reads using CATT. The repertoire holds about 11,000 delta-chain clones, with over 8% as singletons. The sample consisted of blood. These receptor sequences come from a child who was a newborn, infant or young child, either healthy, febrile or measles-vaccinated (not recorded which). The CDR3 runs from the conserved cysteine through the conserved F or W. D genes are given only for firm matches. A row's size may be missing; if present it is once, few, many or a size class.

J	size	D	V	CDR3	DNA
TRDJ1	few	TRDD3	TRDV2	CACDTLGDTPADKLIF	TGTGCCTGTGACACCCTGGGGGATACGCCGGCCGATAAACTCATCTTT
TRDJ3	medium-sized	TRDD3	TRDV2	CACDTVLGDTSWDTRQMFF	TGTGCCTGTGACACCGTACTGGGGGATACGTCCTGGGACACCCGACAGATGTTTTTC
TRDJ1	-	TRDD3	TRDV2	CACDTLGASTDKLIF	TGTGCCTGTGACACGCTGGGGGCTAGTACCGATAAACTCATCTTT
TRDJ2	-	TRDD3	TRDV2	CACDILGDTTAQLFF	TGTGCCTGTGACATACTGGGGGATACGACAGCACAACTCTTCTTT
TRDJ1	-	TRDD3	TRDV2	CACDSVRWGIQVTDKLIF	TGTGCCTGTGACTCTGTACGCTGGGGGATACAGGTTACCGATAAACTCATCTTT
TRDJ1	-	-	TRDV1	CALGAGGTYERGGTPCTDKLIF	TGTGCTCTTGGGGCAGGGGGTACCTACGAAAGGGGGGGGACCCCTTGTACCGATAAACTCATCTTT
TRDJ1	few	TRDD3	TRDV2	CACGLLSDWGQYTDKLIF	TGTGCCTGTGGCCTTCTCTCAGACTGGGGGCAATACACCGATAAACTCATCTTT
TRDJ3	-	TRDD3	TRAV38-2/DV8	CAYRYWGSSWDTRQMFF	TGTGCTTATAGGTACTGGGGGAGCTCCTGGGACACCCGACAGATGTTTTTC
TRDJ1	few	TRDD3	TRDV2	CACDTLVLGDTNTDKLIF	TGTGCCTGTGACACGTTGGTACTGGGGGATACGAACACCGATAAACTCATCTTT
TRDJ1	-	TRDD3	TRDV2	CACDSLLGDTDKLIF	TGTGCCTGTGACTCCTTACTGGGGGACACCGATAAACTCATCTTT
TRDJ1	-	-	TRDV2	CACDPILTRGGNRPYTDKLIF	TGTGCCTGTGACCCTATCCTTACACGCGGGGGTAACCGACCGTACACCGATAAACTCATCTTT
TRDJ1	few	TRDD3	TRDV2	CACDTGDWGIRGVDDKLIF	TGTGCCTGTGACACCGGGGACTGGGGGATACGGGGGGTGGACGATAAACTCATCTTT
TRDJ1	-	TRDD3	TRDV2	CACDTLGERGDKLIF	TGTGCCTGTGACACCTTGGGGGAAAGGGGCGATAAACTCATCTTT
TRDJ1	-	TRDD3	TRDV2	CACDPVLGDTHRRNTDKLIF	TGTGCCTGTGACCCCGTACTGGGGGATACCCACCGAAGGAACACCGATAAACTCATCTTT
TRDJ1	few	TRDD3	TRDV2	CACESLGVRHDKLIF	TGTGCCTGTGAGAGTCTGGGGGTGAGGCACGATAAACTCATCTTT
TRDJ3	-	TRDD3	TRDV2	CACDTRGYWSWDTRQMFF	TGTGCCTGTGACACCAGGGGATACTGGTCCTGGGACACCCGACAGATGTTTTTC
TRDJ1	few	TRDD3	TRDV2	CACDILPGGGYATDKLIF	TGTGCCTGTGACATATTACCAGGAGGGGGATACGCGACCGATAAACTCATCTTT
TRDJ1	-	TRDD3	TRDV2	CACDILGASTDKLIF	TGTGCCTGTGACATACTGGGGGCCAGTACCGATAAACTCATCTTT
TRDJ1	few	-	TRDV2	CACDIVTQADKLIF	TGTGCCTGTGACATCGTAACCCAAGCTGATAAACTCATCTTT
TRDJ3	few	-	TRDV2	CACDTVGGETQDSWDTRQMFF	TGTGCTTGTGACACCGTGGGAGGTGAGACGCAAGACTCCTGGGACACCCGACAGATGTTTTTC
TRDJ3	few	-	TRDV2	CACDTVGADLPSSSWDTRQMFF	TGTGCCTGTGACACCGTTGGGGCAGATTTACCCTCCAGCTCCTGGGACACCCGACAGATGTTTTTC
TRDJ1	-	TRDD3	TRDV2	CACDSMLGDTDKLIF	TGTGCCTGTGACTCTATGCTGGGGGATACCGATAAACTCATCTTT
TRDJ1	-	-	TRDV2	CACDTVGGRGYTDKLIF	TGTGCCTGTGACACAGTCGGTGGGCGCGGTTACACCGATAAACTCATCTTT
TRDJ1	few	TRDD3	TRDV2	CACDVLGDRDTDKLIF	TGTGCCTGTGACGTACTGGGGGATAGAGACACCGATAAACTCATCTTT
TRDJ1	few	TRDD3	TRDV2	CACDTLGDDDKLIF	TGTGCCTGTGACACGCTGGGGGATGACGATAAACTCATCTTT
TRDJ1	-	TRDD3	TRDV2	CACDSLLGDTTTDKLIF	TGTGCCTGTGACTCTCTACTGGGGGATACGACCACCGATAAACTCATCTTT
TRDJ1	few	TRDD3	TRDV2	CACDRGITTDKLIF	TGTGCCTGTGACAGGGGGATAACGACCGATAAACTCATCTTT
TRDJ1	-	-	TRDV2	CACDTVGYLTDKLIF	TGTGCCTGTGACACCGTCGGATACTTGACCGATAAACTCATCTTT
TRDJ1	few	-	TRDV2	CACDNLGPYGGRLDKLIF	TGTGCCTGTGACAATCTGGGGCCATACGGGGGGAGGTTGGATAAACTCATCTTT
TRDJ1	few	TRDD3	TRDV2	CACDPLGGYHTDKLIF	TGTGCCTGTGACCCACTTGGGGGATACCACACCGATAAACTCATCTTT
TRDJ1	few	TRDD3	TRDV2	CACDPLLGDTDKLIF	TGTGCCTGTGACCCCCTACTGGGGGACACCGATAAACTCATCTTT
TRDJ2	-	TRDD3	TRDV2	CACDTLLGDTALTAQLFF	TGTGCCTGTGACACCCTACTGGGGGATACAGCTTTGACAGCACAACTCTTCTTT
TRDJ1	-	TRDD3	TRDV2	CACDPLGEFQYTDKLIF	TGTGCCTGTGACCCACTGGGGGAGTTCCAGTACACCGATAAACTCATCTTT
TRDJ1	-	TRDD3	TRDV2	CACDTGRWGTGGYLADKLIF	TGTGCCTGTGACACAGGCCGTTGGGGTACTGGGGGATACCTGGCCGATAAACTCATCTTT
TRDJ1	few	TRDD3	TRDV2	CACDTVSAGGYIDKLIF	TGTGCCTGTGACACCGTGAGCGCTGGGGGATACATCGATAAACTCATCTTT
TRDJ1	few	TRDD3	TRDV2	CACDTLLGDTDKLIF	TGTGCCTGTGACACACTACTGGGGGACACCGATAAACTCATCTTT
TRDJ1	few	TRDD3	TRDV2	CACDRLLGDRWYTDKLIF	TGTGCCTGTGACAGATTACTGGGGGATAGATGGTACACCGATAAGCTCATCTTT
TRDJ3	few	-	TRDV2	CACDTAGIGSWDTRQMFF	TGTGCCTGTGACACCGCGGGGATCGGCTCCTGGGACACCCGACAGATGTTTTTC
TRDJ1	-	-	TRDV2	CACDTVLGGGHTDKLIF	TGTGCCTGTGACACCGTCCTAGGCGGGGGACACACCGATAAACTCATCTTT
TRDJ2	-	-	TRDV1	CALGELAGVLTAQLFF	TGTGCTCTTGGGGAACTGGCTGGGGTACTGACAGCACAACTCTTCTTT
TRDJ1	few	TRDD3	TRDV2	CACDTVGDRGVYTDKLIF	TGTGCCTGTGACACCGTGGGGGATAGAGGGGTGTACACCGATAAACTCATCTTT
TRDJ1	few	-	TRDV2	CACDPITEGDKLIF	TGTGCCTGTGACCCGATTACTGAGGGAGATAAACTCATCTTT
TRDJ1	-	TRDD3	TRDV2	CACDTVGGIRRGRGDKLIF	TGTGCCTGTGACACCGTCGGGGGGATACGTCGAGGTCGGGGCGATAAACTCATCTTT
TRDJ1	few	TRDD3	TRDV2	CACDTVGDTADKLIF	TGCGCCTGTGACACGGTGGGGGATACGGCCGATAAGCTCATCTTT
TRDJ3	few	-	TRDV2	CACDTVGFSSWDTRQMFF	TGTGCCTGTGACACCGTCGGGTTCAGCTCCTGGGACACCCGACAGATGTTTTTC
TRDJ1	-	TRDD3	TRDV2	CACDTVLGANRYTDKLIF	TGTGCCTGTGACACCGTACTGGGGGCCAACAGGTACACCGATAAACTCATCTTT
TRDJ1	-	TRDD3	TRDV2	CACDTMATGGNTDKLIF	TGTGCCTGTGACACCATGGCTACTGGGGGAAACACCGATAAACTCATCTTT
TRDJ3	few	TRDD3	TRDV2	CACDTVEVGDLSSSWDTRQMFF	TGTGCCTGTGACACCGTGGAGGTGGGGGACCTTTCAAGCTCCTGGGACACCCGACAGATGTTTTTC
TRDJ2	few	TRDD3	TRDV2	CACDTLGDTGTLTAQLFF	TGTGCCTGTGACACCCTGGGGGATACCGGAACTTTGACAGCACAACTCTTCTTT
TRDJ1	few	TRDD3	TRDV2	CACDRLLLGEMSTDKLIF	TGTGCCTGTGACAGACTCCTACTGGGGGAGATGAGCACCGATAAACTCATCTTT
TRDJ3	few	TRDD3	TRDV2	CACDTSWGRSWDTRQMFF	TGTGCCTGTGACACGAGCTGGGGGAGGTCCTGGGACACCCGACAGATGTTTTTC
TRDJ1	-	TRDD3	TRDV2	CACDTWGTRGDTDKLIF	TGTGCCTGTGACACCTGGGGGACCCGAGGGGACACCGATAAACTCATCTTT
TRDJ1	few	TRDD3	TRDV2	CACDPLGDGTDGDTDKLIF	TGTGCCTGTGATCCACTGGGGGATGGGACCGATGGCGACACCGATAAACTCATCTTT
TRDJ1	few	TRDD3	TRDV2	CACDSVLGDTYSDKLIF	TGTGCCTGTGACTCCGTACTGGGGGATACCTACAGCGATAAACTCATCTTT
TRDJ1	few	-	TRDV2	CACDRTGGASHTDKLIF	TGTGCCTGTGACCGTACTGGTGGAGCCAGCCACACCGATAAACTCATCTTC
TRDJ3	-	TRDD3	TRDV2	CACDAGGYATWDTRQMFF	TGTGCCTGTGACGCTGGGGGATACGCGACCTGGGACACCCGACAGATGTTTTTC